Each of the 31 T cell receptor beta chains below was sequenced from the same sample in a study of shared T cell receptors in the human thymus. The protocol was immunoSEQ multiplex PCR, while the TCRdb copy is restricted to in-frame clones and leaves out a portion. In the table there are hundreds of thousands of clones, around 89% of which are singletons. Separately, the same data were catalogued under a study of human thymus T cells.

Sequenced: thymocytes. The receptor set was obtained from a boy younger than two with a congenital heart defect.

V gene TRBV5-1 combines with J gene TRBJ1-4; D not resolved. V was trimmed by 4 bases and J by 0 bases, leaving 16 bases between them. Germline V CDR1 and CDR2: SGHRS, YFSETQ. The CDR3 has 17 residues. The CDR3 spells CASSPTPSPATNEKLFF. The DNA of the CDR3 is TGCGCCAGCAGCCCAACCCCTAGTCCTGCAACTAATGAAAAACTGTTTTTT.

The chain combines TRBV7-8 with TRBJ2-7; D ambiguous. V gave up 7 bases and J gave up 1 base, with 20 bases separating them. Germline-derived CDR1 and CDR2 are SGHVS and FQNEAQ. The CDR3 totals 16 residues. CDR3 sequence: CASTPRGSPPSYEQYF. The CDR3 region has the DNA TGTGCCAGCACTCCCCGAGGCAGCCCCCCTTCCTACGAGCAGTACTTC.

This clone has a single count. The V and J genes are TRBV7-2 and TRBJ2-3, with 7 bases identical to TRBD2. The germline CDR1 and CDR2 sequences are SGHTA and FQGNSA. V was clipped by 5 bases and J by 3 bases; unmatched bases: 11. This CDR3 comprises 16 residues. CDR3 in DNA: TGTGCCAGCAGCGGACCGACAGCGGGAAGGACAGATACGCAGTATTTT. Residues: CASSGPTAGRTDTQYF. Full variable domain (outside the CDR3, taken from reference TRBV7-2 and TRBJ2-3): GAGVSQSPSNKVTEKGKDVELRCDPISGHTALYWYRQSLGQGLEFLIYFQGNSAPDKSGLPSDRFSAERTGGSVSTLTIQRTQQEDSAVYLCASSGPTAGRTDTQYFGPGTRLTVL.

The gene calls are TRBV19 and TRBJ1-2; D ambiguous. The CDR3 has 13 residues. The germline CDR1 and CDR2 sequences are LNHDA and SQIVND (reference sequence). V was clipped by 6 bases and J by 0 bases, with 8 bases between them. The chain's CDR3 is CASSPAANYGYTF. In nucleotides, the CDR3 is TGTGCCAGTAGCCCCGCAGCTAACTATGGCTACACCTTC. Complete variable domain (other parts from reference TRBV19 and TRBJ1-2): DGGITQSPKYLFRKEGQNVTLSCEQNLNHDAMYWYRQDPGQGLRLIYYSQIVNDFQKGDIAEGYSVSREKKESFPLTVTSAQKNPTAFYLCASSPAANYGYTFGSGTRLTVV.

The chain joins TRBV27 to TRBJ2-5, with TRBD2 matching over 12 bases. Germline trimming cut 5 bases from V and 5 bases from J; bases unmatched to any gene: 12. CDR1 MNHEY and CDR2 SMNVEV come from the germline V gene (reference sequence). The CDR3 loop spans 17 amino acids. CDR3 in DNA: TGTGCCAGCAGTCCTACCCTGACTAGCGGGAGATACGAGACCCAGTACTTC. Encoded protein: CASSPTLTSGRYETQYF.

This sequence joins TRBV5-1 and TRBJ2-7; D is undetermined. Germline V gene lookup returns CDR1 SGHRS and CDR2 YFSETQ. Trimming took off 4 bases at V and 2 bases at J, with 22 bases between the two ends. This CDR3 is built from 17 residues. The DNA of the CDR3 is TGCGCCAGCAGCCCCCTGTCGGGTCCCAGAAGGCCCTACGAGCAGTACTTC. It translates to CASSPLSGPRRPYEQYF.

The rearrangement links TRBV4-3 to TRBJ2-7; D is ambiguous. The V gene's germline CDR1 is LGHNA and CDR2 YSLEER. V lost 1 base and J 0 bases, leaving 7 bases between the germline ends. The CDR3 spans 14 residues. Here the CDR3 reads CASSQAYSSYEQYF. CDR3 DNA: TGCGCCAGCAGCCAAGCGTACAGCTCCTACGAGCAGTACTTC.

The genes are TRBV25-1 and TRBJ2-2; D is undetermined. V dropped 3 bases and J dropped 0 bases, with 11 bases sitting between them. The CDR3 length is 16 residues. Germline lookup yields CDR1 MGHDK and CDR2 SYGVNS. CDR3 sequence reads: CASSDCQQANTGELFF. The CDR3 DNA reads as TGTGCCAGCAGTGATTGCCAGCAGGCGAACACCGGGGAGCTGTTTTTT.

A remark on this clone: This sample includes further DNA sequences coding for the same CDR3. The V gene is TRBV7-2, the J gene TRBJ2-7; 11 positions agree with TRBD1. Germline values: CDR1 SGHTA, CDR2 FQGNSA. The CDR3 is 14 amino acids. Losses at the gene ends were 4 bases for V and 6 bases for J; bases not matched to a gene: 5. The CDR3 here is CASSSGQGAGEQYF. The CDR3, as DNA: TGTGCCAGCAGCTCTGGACAGGGGGCCGGCGAGCAGTACTTC.

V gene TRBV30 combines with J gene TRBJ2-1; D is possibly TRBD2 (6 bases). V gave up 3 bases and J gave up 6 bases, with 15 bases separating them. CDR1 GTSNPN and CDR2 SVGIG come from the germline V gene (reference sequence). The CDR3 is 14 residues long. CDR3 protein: CAWSPRDSTNEQFF. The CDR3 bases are TGTGCCTGGAGCCCCCGGGACTCGACCAATGAGCAGTTCTTC.

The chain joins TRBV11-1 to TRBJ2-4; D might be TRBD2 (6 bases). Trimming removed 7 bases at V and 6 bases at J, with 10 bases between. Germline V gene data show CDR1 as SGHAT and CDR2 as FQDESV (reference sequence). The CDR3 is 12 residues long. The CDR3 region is CASIWRVNIQYF. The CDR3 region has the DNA TGTGCCAGCATATGGAGGGTAAACATTCAGTACTTC.

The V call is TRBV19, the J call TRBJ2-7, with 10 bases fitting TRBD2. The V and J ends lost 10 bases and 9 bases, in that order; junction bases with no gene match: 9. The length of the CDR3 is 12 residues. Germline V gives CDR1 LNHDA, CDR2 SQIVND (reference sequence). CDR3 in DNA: TGTGCCACCCTAGGCCTAGCGGGAGTGCAGTACTTC. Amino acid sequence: CATLGLAGVQYF.

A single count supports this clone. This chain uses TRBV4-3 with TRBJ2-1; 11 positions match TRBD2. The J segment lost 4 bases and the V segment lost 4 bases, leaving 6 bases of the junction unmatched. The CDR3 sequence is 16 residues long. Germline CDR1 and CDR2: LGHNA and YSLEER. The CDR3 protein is CASSRLAGGYYNEQFF. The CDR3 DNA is TGCGCCAGCAGCCGGTTAGCGGGAGGGTATTACAATGAGCAGTTCTTC.

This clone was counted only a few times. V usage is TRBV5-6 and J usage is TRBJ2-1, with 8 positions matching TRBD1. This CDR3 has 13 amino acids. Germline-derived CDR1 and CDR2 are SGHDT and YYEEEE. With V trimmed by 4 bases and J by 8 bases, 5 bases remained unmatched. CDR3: CASSRDRFDEQFF. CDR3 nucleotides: TGTGCCAGCAGCAGGGACAGGTTCGATGAGCAGTTCTTC.

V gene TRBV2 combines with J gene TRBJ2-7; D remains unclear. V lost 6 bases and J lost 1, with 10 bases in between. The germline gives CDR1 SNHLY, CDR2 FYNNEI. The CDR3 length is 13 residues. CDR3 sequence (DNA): TGTGCCAGCAGGCCACCACAGTCCTACGAGCAGTACTTC. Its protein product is CASRPPQSYEQYF.

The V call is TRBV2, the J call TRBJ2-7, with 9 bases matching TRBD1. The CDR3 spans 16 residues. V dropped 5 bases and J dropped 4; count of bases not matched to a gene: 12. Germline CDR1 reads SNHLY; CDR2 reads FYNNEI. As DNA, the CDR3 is TGTGCCAGCAGTACCCCTTGGGGGACAGGGTCGTACGAGCAGTACTTC. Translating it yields CASSTPWGTGSYEQYF. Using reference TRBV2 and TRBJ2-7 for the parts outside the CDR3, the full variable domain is EPEVTQTPSHQVTQMGQEVILRCVPISNHLYFYWYRQILGQKVEFLVSFYNNEISEKSEIFDDQFSVERPDGSNFTLKIRSTKLEDSAMYFCASSTPWGTGSYEQYFGPGTRLTVT.

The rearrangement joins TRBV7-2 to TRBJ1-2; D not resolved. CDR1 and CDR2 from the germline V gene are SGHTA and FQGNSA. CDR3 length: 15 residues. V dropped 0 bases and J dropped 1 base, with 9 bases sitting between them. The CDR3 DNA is TGTGCCAGCAGCTTAGCCATAGGGAGTAACTATGGCTACACCTTC. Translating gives CASSLAIGSNYGYTF.

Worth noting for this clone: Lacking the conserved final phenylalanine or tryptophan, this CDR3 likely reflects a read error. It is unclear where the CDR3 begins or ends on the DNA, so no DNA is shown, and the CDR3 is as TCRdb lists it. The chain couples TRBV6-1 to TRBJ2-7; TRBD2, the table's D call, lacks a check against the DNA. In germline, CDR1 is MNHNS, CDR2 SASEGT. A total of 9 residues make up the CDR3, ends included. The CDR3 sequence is CATTSGRAD.

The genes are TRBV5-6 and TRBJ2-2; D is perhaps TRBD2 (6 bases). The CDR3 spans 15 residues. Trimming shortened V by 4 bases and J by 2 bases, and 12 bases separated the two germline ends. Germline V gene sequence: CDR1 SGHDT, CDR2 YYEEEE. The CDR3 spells CASSLGTSNTGELFF. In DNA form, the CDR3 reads TGTGCCAGCAGCCTCGGGACTTCAAACACCGGGGAGCTGTTTTTT.

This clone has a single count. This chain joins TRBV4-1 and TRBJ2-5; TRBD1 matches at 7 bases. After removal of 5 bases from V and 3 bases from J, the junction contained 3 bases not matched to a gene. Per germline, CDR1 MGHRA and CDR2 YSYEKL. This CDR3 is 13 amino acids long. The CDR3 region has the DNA TGCGCCAGCAGCGAAACAGGGGAAGAGACCCAGTACTTC. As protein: CASSETGEETQYF.

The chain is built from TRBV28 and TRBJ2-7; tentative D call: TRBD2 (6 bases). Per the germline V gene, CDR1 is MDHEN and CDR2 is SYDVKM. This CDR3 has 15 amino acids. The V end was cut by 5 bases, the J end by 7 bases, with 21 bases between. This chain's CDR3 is CASSPHKGGLREQYF. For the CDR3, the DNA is TGTGCCAGCAGTCCACATAAGGGAGGATTAAGGGAGCAGTACTTC.

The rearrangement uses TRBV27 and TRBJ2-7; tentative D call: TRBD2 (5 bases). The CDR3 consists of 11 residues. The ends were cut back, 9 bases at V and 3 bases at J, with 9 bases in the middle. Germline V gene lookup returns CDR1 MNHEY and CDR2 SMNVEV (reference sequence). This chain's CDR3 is CASGGYYEQYF. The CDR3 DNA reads TGTGCCAGTGGCGGGTACTACGAGCAGTACTTC.

CDR3 sequence reads: CASSIADLGTRSVGEQYF. DNA for the CDR3: TGTGCCAGTAGTATAGCCGATCTAGGGACTAGGAGCGTCGGCGAGCAGTACTTC. J is TRBJ2-7 and V is TRBV19; the match to TRBD2 covers 8 bases. The germline V gene encodes CDR1 LNHDA and CDR2 SQIVND (reference sequence). J was trimmed by 6 bases and V by 1 base; bases with no gene match: 17. This CDR3 has 18 residues.

DNA of the CDR3: TGTGCCTGGAGTGGTCTGAGGACAGGGGGTGTCTACGGAAACATTCAGTACTTC. Translated, it gives CAWSGLRTGGVYGNIQYF. This rearrangement joins TRBV30 to TRBJ2-4, with 10 bases fitting TRBD1. The CDR3 runs 18 residues. With V trimmed by 1 base and J by 6 bases, 15 bases remained unmatched. Germline CDR1 GTSNPN, CDR2 SVGIG (reference sequence).

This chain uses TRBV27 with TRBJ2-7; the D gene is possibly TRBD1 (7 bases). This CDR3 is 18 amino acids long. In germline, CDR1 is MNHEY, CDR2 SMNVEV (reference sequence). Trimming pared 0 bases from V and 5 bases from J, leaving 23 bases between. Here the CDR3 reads CASSLSRGNRGAHHEQYF. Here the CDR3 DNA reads TGTGCCAGCAGTTTATCCCGGGGGAACAGGGGCGCTCACCACGAGCAGTACTTC.

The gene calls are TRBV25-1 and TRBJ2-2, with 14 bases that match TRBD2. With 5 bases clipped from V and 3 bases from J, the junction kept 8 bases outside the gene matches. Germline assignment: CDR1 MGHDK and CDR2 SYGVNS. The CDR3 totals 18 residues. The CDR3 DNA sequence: TGTGCCAGCAGTATAGGGACTAGCGGGAGAGCGGACACCGGGGAGCTGTTTTTT. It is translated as CASSIGTSGRADTGELFF.

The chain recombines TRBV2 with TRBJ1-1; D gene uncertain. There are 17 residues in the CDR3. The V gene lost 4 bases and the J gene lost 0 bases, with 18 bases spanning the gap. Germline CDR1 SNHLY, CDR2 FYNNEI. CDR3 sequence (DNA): TGTGCCAGCAGTGGCGAGGACTGGAAAAACCTGAACACTGAAGCTTTCTTT. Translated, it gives CASSGEDWKNLNTEAFF.

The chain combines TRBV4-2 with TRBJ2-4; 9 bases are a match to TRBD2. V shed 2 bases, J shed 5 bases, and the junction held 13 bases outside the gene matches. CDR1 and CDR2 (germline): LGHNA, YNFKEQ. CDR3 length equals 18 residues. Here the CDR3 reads CASSQFWREGLDENIQYF. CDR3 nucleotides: TGTGCCAGCAGCCAATTCTGGCGGGAGGGCCTTGACGAAAACATTCAGTACTTC.

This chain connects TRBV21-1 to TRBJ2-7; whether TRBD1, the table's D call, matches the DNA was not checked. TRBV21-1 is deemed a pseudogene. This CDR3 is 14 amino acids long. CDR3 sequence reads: CASSPLQETYEQYF. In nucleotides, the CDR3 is TGTGCCAGCAGCCCACTACAGGAGACCTACGAGCAGTACTTC.

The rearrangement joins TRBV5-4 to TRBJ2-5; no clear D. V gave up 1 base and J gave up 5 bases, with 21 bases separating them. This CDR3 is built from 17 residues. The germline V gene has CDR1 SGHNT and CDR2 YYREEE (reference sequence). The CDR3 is CASSLSALAPSRETQYF. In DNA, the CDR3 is TGTGCCAGCAGCTTGTCCGCATTAGCACCATCCCGGGAGACCCAGTACTTC.

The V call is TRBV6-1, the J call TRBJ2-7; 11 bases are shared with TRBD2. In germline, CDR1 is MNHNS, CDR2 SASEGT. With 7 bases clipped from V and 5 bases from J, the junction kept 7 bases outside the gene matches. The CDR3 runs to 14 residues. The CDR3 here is CASIRLAGMNEQYF. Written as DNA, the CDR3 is TGTGCCAGCATTAGACTAGCGGGAATGAACGAGCAGTACTTC.